This record covers a single T cell receptor (beta chain). The antigen is unknown. Stated treatment: roughly 10-day PBMC culture with coronavirus spike peptide pools or control peptides (ViraFEST assay). ViraFEST relied on peptide pools to expand antigen-specific T cells; the TCRs were sequenced afterward. With the Oncomine TCR Beta short-read assay, DNA from cultured CD4+ T cells was sequenced. TCRdb used MiXCR to reprocess the PCR reads, holding one entry per CDR3 protein. The table lists fewer than 20,000 distinct CDR3 sequences, approximately 65% of them singletons. This sample stems from a study of vaccination and CD4 T cells after COVID-19. Study in general: Post-vaccine sampling followed dose two by a median 72 days (range 14 to 241). The authors used overlapping spike peptides from SARS-CoV-2, HCoV-NL63, HCoV-OC43 and HCoV-229E to stimulate cells.

The CDR3 sequence is 12 residues long. Trimming cost V 4 bases and J 11 bases, with 14 bases left between them. CDR1 is MNHNS, CDR2 SASEGT, per germline. Study results and caveats: The analysis of convalescent patients involved relatively few individuals and lacked early post-infection timepoints.

Sequenced sample: CD4+ T cells from blood, cultured in vitro. The chain has TRBV6-1 and TRBJ2-5, with D maybe TRBD1 (5 bases). The sequence was obtained from a human donor who had recovered from COVID-19. This CDR3 reads CASSAPRTPQYF. In nucleotides, the CDR3 is TGTGCCAGCAGTGCCCCCCGGACACCACAGTACTTC.